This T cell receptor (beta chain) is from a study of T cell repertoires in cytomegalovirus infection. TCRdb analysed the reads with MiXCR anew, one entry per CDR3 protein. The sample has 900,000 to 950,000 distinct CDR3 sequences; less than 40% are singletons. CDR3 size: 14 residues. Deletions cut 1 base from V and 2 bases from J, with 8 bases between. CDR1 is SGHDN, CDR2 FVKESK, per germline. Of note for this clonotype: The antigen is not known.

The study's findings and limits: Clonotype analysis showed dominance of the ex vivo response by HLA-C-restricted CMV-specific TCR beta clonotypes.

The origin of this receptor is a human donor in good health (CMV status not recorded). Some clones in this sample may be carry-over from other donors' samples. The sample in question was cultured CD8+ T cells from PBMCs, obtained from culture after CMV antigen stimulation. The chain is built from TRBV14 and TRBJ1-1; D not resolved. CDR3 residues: CASSQVLLNTEAFF. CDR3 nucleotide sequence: TGTGCCAGCAGCCAAGTCCTTCTAAACACTGAAGCTTTCTTT.